The 15 T cell receptor beta chains reported below all come from one sample, sequenced in a study of blood T cells in healthy people across ages. With a J-beta primer mix and a sample-barcoded 5' primer, a second PCR ran 7 to 11 cycles. TCRdb re-called the 5' RACE reads through MiXCR, storing one row per CDR3 protein. The data hold fewer than 2,000,000 distinct CDR3 sequences, with roughly 32% observed a single time. The specimen sequenced was blood. The receptor source for this set is a woman under 40 in good health.

The V and J genes are TRBV20-1 and TRBJ1-2; 8 bases match TRBD1. This CDR3 is built from 15 residues. J gave up 4 bases and V 3 bases, and 10 bases lay outside the gene matches. Germline V CDR1 and CDR2: DFQATT, SNEGSKA (reference sequence). CDR3 region: CSASYAGGAFYGYTF. As DNA, the CDR3 is TGCAGTGCTAGTTATGCAGGGGGCGCCTTCTATGGCTACACCTTC.

The chain couples TRBV20-1 to TRBJ2-3, with 9 nucleotides matching TRBD2. The germline CDR1 and CDR2 sequences are DFQATT and SNEGSKA (reference sequence). The V gene end was trimmed by 5 bases and the J gene end by 6 bases; junction bases not matched to a gene: 9. There are 14 residues in the CDR3. This CDR3 reads CSARSGGPRDTQYF. The CDR3 nucleotides are TGCAGTGCTCGTAGCGGGGGTCCCAGGGATACGCAGTATTTT.

The V and J genes are TRBV4-1 and TRBJ2-5, with 13 bases aligning to TRBD2. Germline assignment: CDR1 MGHRA and CDR2 YSYEKL. This CDR3 region has 17 residues. V dropped 3 bases and J dropped 1; count of bases not matched to a gene: 5. CDR3 DNA: TGCGCCAGCAGCCAGGGGACTAGCGGGACTATCCAAGAGACCCAGTACTTC. Translated: CASSQGTSGTIQETQYF.

V is TRBV5-1 and J is TRBJ2-3; D call uncertain. V was shortened by 4 bases and J by 3 bases, with 12 bases between the two germline ends. Germline lookup yields CDR1 SGHRS and CDR2 YFSETQ. This CDR3 spans 14 amino acids. Here the CDR3 reads CASSPEIATDTQYF. The CDR3, as DNA: TGCGCCAGCAGCCCGGAGATCGCTACAGATACGCAGTATTTT.

The chain has TRBV7-9 and TRBJ2-3; 7 positions match TRBD2. Trimming at V came to 5 bases and at J to 1 base, leaving 6 bases not matched to a gene. CDR3 length: 15 residues. Germline V gene lookup returns CDR1 SEHNR and CDR2 FQNEAQ (reference sequence). Here the CDR3 reads CASSPRDYRTDTQYF. CDR3 bases: TGTGCCAGCAGCCCCCGGGACTACCGCACAGATACGCAGTATTTT.

V is TRBV20-1 and J is TRBJ1-2; 10 bases fit TRBD1. The V gene's germline CDR1 is DFQATT and CDR2 SNEGSKA (reference sequence). V lost 6 bases and J lost 7; bases outside the gene matches: 8. This CDR3 has 13 amino acids. CDR3 in amino acids: CSAGTGEASGYTF. DNA of the CDR3: TGCAGTGCGGGGACAGGGGAAGCCTCTGGCTACACCTTC.

The chain combines TRBV6-1 with TRBJ2-5; 8 positions match TRBD1. Trimming took 5 bases from V and 5 from J; bases not matched to a gene: 7. Germline CDR1 reads MNHNS; CDR2 reads SASEGT. The CDR3 consists of 14 residues. CDR3 loop: CASSRDRLGETQYF. The CDR3 DNA reads TGTGCCAGCAGTCGGGACAGGCTGGGCGAGACCCAGTACTTC.

Of note for this clonotype: Germline is not matched at one junction end, which may reflect a read error. V is TRBV12-3 or TRBV12-4 and J is TRBJ2-7; D not resolved. The assigned J gene may be wrong: the sequence end matches TRBJ2-5 better. This CDR3 is 13 amino acids long. The CDR3 sequence is CAGSFMYGETQYF. The DNA for the CDR3 is TGTGCCGGCAGTTTCATGTATGGAGAGACCCAGTACTTC.

This clonotype turned up a few times. This chain links TRBV6-1 with TRBJ1-2; unclear D gene. CDR1 is MNHNS and CDR2 is SASEGT in the germline V gene. The CDR3 is made up of 16 amino acids. Between the trimmed V and J ends, which lost 1 base and 2 bases, there was a span of 14 bases. CDR3 DNA sequence: TGTGCCAGCAGTGAAGGCGGTGGGATGGGGAACTATGGCTACACCTTC. It translates to CASSEGGGMGNYGYTF.

The chain uses TRBV19 and TRBJ1-5; D is perhaps TRBD1 (6 bases). The CDR3 is 15 residues long. The V gene's germline CDR1 is LNHDA and CDR2 SQIVND (reference sequence). V was pared by 4 bases and J by 1 base, with 11 bases between. For the CDR3, the DNA is TGTGCCAGTAGTACAGGGGCGGTCAGCAATCAGCCCCAGCATTTT. It translates to CASSTGAVSNQPQHF.

The J gene is TRBJ2-7, the V gene TRBV7-9; either TRBD1 or TRBD2 may supply D (6 bases each). This CDR3 region has 14 residues. CDR1 and CDR2 (germline): SEHNR, FQNEAQ (reference sequence). Trimming shortened V by 4 bases and J by 3 bases, and 13 bases separated the two germline ends. The CDR3 DNA reads TGTGCCAGCAGCTCCCCGAGGGGGGACTACGAGCAGTACTTC. As protein: CASSSPRGDYEQYF. Filled out from reference TRBV7-9 and TRBJ2-7, the complete variable domain reads DTGVSQNPRHKITKRGQNVTFRCDPISEHNRLYWYRQTLGQGPEFLTYFQNEAQLEKSRLLSDRFSAERPKGSFSTLEIQRTEQGDSAMYLCASSSPRGDYEQYFGPGTRLTVT.

This clonotype appeared a few times. The chain carries TRBV6-2 or TRBV6-3 and TRBJ1-2, with D unclear. The CDR3 covers 13 residues. V lost 7 bases and J 4 bases, leaving 13 bases between the germline ends. CDR1 and CDR2 (germline): MNHEY, SVGEGT. CDR3 sequence (DNA): TGTGCCAGCACGCTCCGGAGGGCCTATGGCTACACCTTC. It specifies CASTLRRAYGYTF.

This clonotype was counted between two and nine times. The chain has TRBV6-6 and TRBJ2-6, with 7 bases matching TRBD2. V gave up 11 bases and J gave up 1 base; unmatched junction bases: 2. This CDR3 is 13 amino acids long. The germline gives CDR1 MNHNY, CDR2 SVGAGI (reference sequence). The CDR3 reads CAGGGSGANVLTF. The CDR3 DNA follows: TGTGCCGGGGGGGGTTCTGGGGCCAACGTCCTGACTTTC.

The chain combines TRBV6-1 with TRBJ2-3; the match to TRBD1 covers 8 bases. The CDR3 covers 16 residues. The ends lost 8 bases at V and 4 bases at J; junction bases unmatched: 14. Per the germline V gene, CDR1 is MNHNS and CDR2 is SASEGT. The DNA of the CDR3 is TGTGCCAGCCCTCGGGGACCGGGACAGGCCCCAGATACGCAGTATTTT. Its protein product is CASPRGPGQAPDTQYF.

This clonotype has more than one count but fewer than ten. V is TRBV2 and J is TRBJ2-3, with 9 bases identical to TRBD1. Trimming cost V 6 bases and J 7 bases; bases outside gene matches: 11. Per germline, CDR1 SNHLY and CDR2 FYNNEI. The CDR3 loop spans 15 amino acids. The DNA for the CDR3 is TGTGCCAGCAGGGGAAGGACAGGGGCCCCTAATACGCAGTATTTT. Translation: CASRGRTGAPNTQYF.